The clone carrying this T cell receptor (beta chain) occurred many times. The antigen is undetermined. The sample originates from a study of regulatory T cells in long-lasting Graves disease. Overall study results and limits: New patients shared 800 to 1,000 public clonotypes, fewer than the approximately 3,000 shared by persistent patients.

The time point was: newly diagnosed GD, antithyroid drugs for less than 3 months. RNA extracted from PBMCs served as the sequencing template. HTBI primers from iRepertoire and Arm-PCR of CDR3 regions yielded the TCR beta libraries. TCRdb processed the multiplex PCR reads anew with MiXCR; each CDR3 protein has one entry. The sample carries some 350,000 distinct CDR3 sequences, around 15% recorded once. Separately, the same data were catalogued under a study of T cells in Graves' hyperthyroidism and ophthalmopathy.

The sequencing here drew on peripheral blood mononuclear cells (PBMCs), taken at new diagnosis, from a patient treated with antithyroid drugs. The receptor was isolated from a woman aged 18-30 years with Graves disease.

The CDR3 is CASLYGGTEAFF. Written as DNA, the CDR3 is TGTGCCAGCCTATACGGGGGCACTGAAGCTTTCTTT. V usage is TRBV2 and J usage is TRBJ1-1; D is perhaps TRBD1 (5 bases). V gave up 8 bases and J gave up 4 bases, with 11 bases separating them. Per germline, CDR1 SNHLY and CDR2 FYNNEI. The CDR3 is made up of 12 amino acids.